Presented here are 28 T cell receptor beta chains from one specimen sequenced in a study of cytomegalovirus exposure and HLA in healthy donors. PCR amplification relied on 60 Vbeta primers (plus 13 Jbeta primers). Sequencing was performed with immunoSEQ multiplex PCR; in TCRdb, only in-frame clones are kept and a portion is missing. Of approximately 130,000 clones detected, over 70% appear once; the ten largest clones hold about 9.1%. Specimen: PBMCs. These TCRs come from a woman aged 50 to 60 in good health and CMV-seropositive.

The gene calls are TRBV5-4 and TRBJ1-1; D gene uncertain. Trimming took off 3 bases at V and 5 bases at J, with 26 bases between the two ends. Germline-derived CDR1 and CDR2 are SGHNT and YYREEE (reference sequence). The CDR3 has 18 amino acids. The CDR3 reads CASSSNNPGTRIRTEAFF. The CDR3 coding sequence is TGTGCCAGCAGCTCGAACAACCCCGGCACGAGGATAAGAACTGAAGCTTTCTTT.

The V and J genes are TRBV9 and TRBJ2-6; unclear D gene. V was pared by 2 bases and J by 0 bases, with 6 bases between. The CDR3 length is 15 residues. Germline V gene lookup returns CDR1 SGDLS and CDR2 YYNGEE. DNA for the CDR3: TGTGCCAGCAGCGTGGCCTTCTCTGGGGCCAACGTCCTGACTTTC. Protein sequence: CASSVAFSGANVLTF.

The chain joins TRBV10-3 to TRBJ2-7; 7 nucleotides agree with TRBD1. CDR1 is ENHRY, CDR2 SYGVKD, per germline. This CDR3 has 11 residues. Trimming cost V 3 bases and J 7 bases; bases outside gene matches: 0. The CDR3 here is CAISDRGEQYF. The CDR3 DNA follows: TGTGCCATCAGTGACAGGGGGGAGCAGTACTTC.

The chain has TRBV5-1 and TRBJ1-2, with 8 positions matching TRBD1. The CDR3 covers 14 residues. The germline CDR1 and CDR2 sequences are SGHRS and YFSETQ. With V trimmed by 4 bases and J by 4 bases, 6 bases remained unmatched. In DNA form, the CDR3 reads TGCGCCAGCAGCCACGGACAGGGTGGCTATGGCTACACCTTC. Residues: CASSHGQGGYGYTF.

The chain uses TRBV7-9 and TRBJ1-2; 10 bases line up with TRBD1. Germline CDR1 is SEHNR and CDR2 is FQNEAQ (reference sequence). V shed 3 bases and J 3 bases; nucleotides not matched to a gene: 7. The length of the CDR3 is 16 residues. The CDR3 loop reads CASSFLRQGAYYGYTF. Here the CDR3 DNA reads TGTGCCAGCAGCTTCCTTCGACAGGGGGCTTACTATGGCTACACCTTC.

V usage is TRBV7-2 and J usage is TRBJ1-4; 10 nucleotides align to TRBD1. The CDR3 contains 14 residues. From germline, CDR1 is SGHTA and CDR2 FQGNSA. Trimming cost V 3 bases and J 8 bases; bases outside gene matches: 3. CDR3 in amino acids: CASSLDRGYEKLFF. CDR3 coding DNA: TGTGCCAGCAGCTTGGACAGGGGGTACGAAAAACTGTTTTTT.

The CDR3 bases are TGTGCCAGCAGTTACTCAGGGGGCCGGAACGAGCAGTACTTC. Translated: CASSYSGGRNEQYF. The chain joins TRBV6-5 to TRBJ2-7; 7 bases line up with TRBD1. The germline V gene encodes CDR1 MNHEY and CDR2 SVGAGI. V lost 0 bases to trimming and J lost 5 bases; unmatched junction nucleotides: 4. This CDR3 is 14 amino acids long.

The rearrangement links TRBV30 to TRBJ2-7; TRBD2 matches 10 bases. Germline assignment: CDR1 GTSNPN and CDR2 SVGIG (reference sequence). V gave up 4 bases and J gave up 7 bases; unmatched junction bases: 16. CDR3 length: 16 amino acids. The CDR3 loop is CAWNRLGLAGVGEQYF. The DNA for the CDR3 is TGTGCCTGGAATAGATTGGGGCTAGCGGGAGTGGGGGAGCAGTACTTC.

V gene TRBV10-3 combines with J gene TRBJ1-2, with D possibly matching TRBD1 (5 bases). Trimming shortened V by 7 bases and J by 8 bases, and 17 bases separated the two germline ends. CDR3 size: 13 residues. From germline, CDR1 is ENHRY and CDR2 SYGVKD. The CDR3 nucleotides are TGTGCCATCAACGCGGGGGAGTCAAACGGCTACACCTTC. This codes for CAINAGESNGYTF.

V and J are TRBV5-1 and TRBJ1-4; 8 bases are shared with TRBD1. This CDR3 spans 14 amino acids. V lost 4 bases and J lost 8; bases outside the gene matches: 7. CDR1 is SGHRS and CDR2 is YFSETQ in the germline V gene. Here the CDR3 DNA reads TGCGCCAGCAGCGAGACAGGGGTGAGGGAAAAACTGTTTTTT. It encodes CASSETGVREKLFF.

This clone was counted a few times. The V and J genes are TRBV4-3 and TRBJ2-2; D not resolved. Germline assignment: CDR1 LGHNA and CDR2 YSLEER. V shed 3 bases and J shed 1 base, with 9 bases lying between them. This CDR3 spans 15 amino acids. This CDR3 reads CASSQTLVNTGELFF. DNA for the CDR3: TGCGCCAGCAGCCAGACTCTAGTGAACACCGGGGAGCTGTTTTTT.

This clone showed up just a few times. The chain joins TRBV2 to TRBJ2-5; D not certain. CDR1 SNHLY and CDR2 FYNNEI come from the germline V gene. The CDR3 is 12 residues long. V lost 9 bases, J lost 0 bases, and 8 bases lay in between. The CDR3 nucleotides are TGTGCCAGTTTAGTGTACCAAGAGACCCAGTACTTC. Protein: CASLVYQETQYF.

The J gene is TRBJ1-2, the V gene TRBV5-4, with a possible D match to TRBD1 (6 bases). V lost 4 bases and J lost 4, with 14 bases in between. This CDR3 has 14 amino acids. Germline V gene sequence: CDR1 SGHNT, CDR2 YYREEE (reference sequence). In nucleotides, the CDR3 is TGTGCCAGCAGCCAGCGGTGGGGGCGCTATGGCTACACCTTC. Translation gives CASSQRWGRYGYTF.

The chain combines TRBV30 with TRBJ2-7; 7 bases agree with TRBD2. CDR1 is GTSNPN and CDR2 is SVGIG in the germline V gene (reference sequence). After removal of 1 base from V and 5 bases from J, the junction contained 11 bases not matched to a gene. The CDR3 contains 15 residues. CDR3 protein: CAWSGVAGPLDEQYF. The CDR3 DNA follows: TGTGCCTGGAGTGGAGTAGCGGGCCCCCTAGACGAGCAGTACTTC.

This chain uses TRBV7-8 with TRBJ1-5; no definite D call. The V gene's germline CDR1 is SGHVS and CDR2 FQNEAQ. Between the trimmed V and J ends, which lost 0 bases and 7 bases, there was a span of 4 bases. The CDR3 sequence is 12 residues long. The CDR3 sequence is CASSLARQPQHF. The CDR3 DNA reads as TGTGCCAGCAGCTTAGCCCGGCAGCCCCAGCATTTT. Combining the CDR3 with reference TRBV7-8 and TRBJ1-5 gives the whole variable domain GAGVSQSPRYKVAKRGQDVALRCDPISGHVSLFWYQQALGQGPEFLTYFQNEAQLDKSGLPSDRFFAERPEGSVSTLKIQRTQQEDSAVYLCASSLARQPQHFGDGTRLSIL.

The chain combines TRBV5-1 with TRBJ2-2, with 10 bases that match TRBD1. The CDR3 has 14 residues. Germline V gene data show CDR1 as SGHRS and CDR2 as YFSETQ. The V gene end was trimmed by 5 bases and the J gene end by 3 bases; junction bases not matched to a gene: 1. Here the CDR3 reads CASRTGGDTGELFF. The CDR3 bases are TGCGCCAGCAGGACAGGGGGCGACACCGGGGAGCTGTTTTTT.

V gene TRBV9 combines with J gene TRBJ2-1, with 9 bases fitting TRBD2. Germline V gives CDR1 SGDLS, CDR2 YYNGEE. Trimming cost V 0 bases and J 0 bases; bases outside gene matches: 4. This CDR3 has 17 amino acids. CDR3 protein: CASSVEGSGSSYNEQFF. The CDR3 DNA sequence: TGTGCCAGCAGCGTAGAGGGTAGCGGGAGCTCCTACAATGAGCAGTTCTTC.

CDR3 nucleotides: TGTGCCAGCAGTTCAGTCGACTGGACTAATGAAAAACTGTTTTTT. Amino acids: CASSSVDWTNEKLFF. J is TRBJ1-4 and V is TRBV6-6, with no clear D. This CDR3 has 15 amino acids. Trimming removed 4 bases from V and 2 bases from J, with 11 bases in between. Per the germline V gene, CDR1 is MNHNY and CDR2 is SVGAGI (reference sequence).

J is TRBJ1-6 and V is TRBV5-1; D is uncertain. The germline V and J ends were trimmed by 5 bases and 7 bases, with 10 bases remaining between them. CDR3 length: 13 residues. Per the germline V gene, CDR1 is SGHRS and CDR2 is YFSETQ. The CDR3: CASSRDWNSPLHF. As DNA, the CDR3 is TGCGCCAGCAGTCGAGACTGGAATTCACCCCTCCACTTT.

The genes are TRBV9 and TRBJ1-1; D is unclear. The CDR3 consists of 13 residues. Germline CDR1 SGDLS, CDR2 YYNGEE. Trimming pared 3 bases from V and 0 bases from J, leaving 6 bases between. In DNA form, the CDR3 reads TGTGCCAGCAGCGCCCAGATGAACACTGAAGCTTTCTTT. This sequence encodes CASSAQMNTEAFF.

The chain carries TRBV7-2 and TRBJ2-7; the match to TRBD2 covers 8 bases. The V segment lost 1 base and the J segment 1 base; nucleotides outside the gene matches: 3. The germline gives CDR1 SGHTA, CDR2 FQGNSA. This CDR3 has 15 residues. Written as DNA, the CDR3 is TGTGCCAGCAGCTTAGGGGGACTAGGGTCCTACGAGCAGTACTTC. Translation: CASSLGGLGSYEQYF.

V and J are TRBV4-3 and TRBJ2-2; a weak D match, TRBD2 (5 bases). The germline V gene encodes CDR1 LGHNA and CDR2 YSLEER. The CDR3 length is 17 residues. Between the trimmed V and J ends, which lost 1 base and 5 bases, there was a span of 17 bases. The CDR3 DNA is TGCGCCAGCAGCCAAGCAACGGTTACGGGAAAAACCGGGGAGCTGTTTTTT. It translates to CASSQATVTGKTGELFF.

The chain carries TRBV4-2 and TRBJ2-3; TRBD2 agrees at 7 bases. The CDR3 length is 18 residues. V lost 3 bases to trimming and J lost 2 bases; unmatched junction nucleotides: 14. CDR1 is LGHNA, CDR2 YNFKEQ, per germline. The chain's CDR3 is CASSQWGPGGGNTDTQYF. The CDR3 nucleotides are TGTGCCAGCAGCCAGTGGGGCCCTGGGGGGGGGAACACAGATACGCAGTATTTT.

The chain is built from TRBV7-8 and TRBJ2-2; tentative D call: TRBD1 (6 bases). Germline V gives CDR1 SGHVS, CDR2 FQNEAQ. With 5 bases removed from V and 7 bases from J, the gap between germline ends came to 17 bases. This CDR3 has 15 residues. CDR3 DNA sequence: TGTGCCAGCAGCCCCAGGGGATACTCTCACGGGGAGCTGTTTTTT. Protein product: CASSPRGYSHGELFF.

The chain employs TRBV28 and TRBJ1-4; D is unresolved. The germline V and J ends were trimmed by 6 bases and 2 bases, with 4 bases remaining between them. The CDR3 extends over 12 amino acids. Germline V gene data show CDR1 as MDHEN and CDR2 as SYDVKM. CDR3 DNA sequence: TGTGCCAGCAGGGCCACTAATGAAAAACTGTTTTTT. Encoded protein: CASRATNEKLFF. The complete variable domain, with remaining parts taken from reference TRBV28 and TRBJ1-4, reads DVKVTQSSRYLVKRTGEKVFLECVQDMDHENMFWYRQDPGLGLRLIYFSYDVKMKEKGDIPEGYSVSREKKERFSLILESASTNQTSMYLCASRATNEKLFFGSGTQLSVL.

V usage is TRBV25-1 and J usage is TRBJ2-1; a possible D gene is TRBD2 (5 bases). Germline CDR1 is MGHDK and CDR2 is SYGVNS. This CDR3 contains 15 residues. Between the trimmed V and J ends, which lost 5 bases and 9 bases, there was a span of 20 bases. The CDR3 protein is CASSSPQPRVTEQFF. CDR3 coding DNA: TGTGCCAGCAGTAGCCCCCAGCCGAGGGTAACTGAGCAGTTCTTC.

This chain connects TRBV2 to TRBJ2-5; TRBD1 matches 10 bases. The germline CDR1 and CDR2 sequences are SNHLY and FYNNEI. V dropped 5 bases and J dropped 5; count of bases not matched to a gene: 8. The CDR3 is 15 residues long. Here the CDR3 DNA reads TGTGCCAGCAGTATCGGACAGGGGGGTTTGGAGACCCAGTACTTC. Encoded protein: CASSIGQGGLETQYF. Complete variable domain (other parts from reference TRBV2 and TRBJ2-5): EPEVTQTPSHQVTQMGQEVILRCVPISNHLYFYWYRQILGQKVEFLVSFYNNEISEKSEIFDDQFSVERPDGSNFTLKIRSTKLEDSAMYFCASSIGQGGLETQYFGPGTRLLVL.

The chain recombines TRBV7-9 with TRBJ2-1; 10 bases match TRBD2. Germline assignment: CDR1 SEHNR and CDR2 FQNEAQ (reference sequence). CDR3 length: 15 amino acids. The V gene end was trimmed by 5 bases and the J gene end by 2 bases; junction bases not matched to a gene: 3. The CDR3 bases are TGTGCCAGCAGCGTAACTAGCGGGGCCTACAATGAGCAGTTCTTC. As protein: CASSVTSGAYNEQFF. The full variable domain, with the rest looked up from reference TRBV7-9 and TRBJ2-1, is DTGVSQNPRHKITKRGQNVTFRCDPISEHNRLYWYRQTLGQGPEFLTYFQNEAQLEKSRLLSDRFSAERPKGSFSTLEIQRTEQGDSAMYLCASSVTSGAYNEQFFGPGTRLTVL.